Detailed here is one T cell receptor beta chain. Its target is not known. Germline CDR1 reads DFQATT; CDR2 reads SNEGSKA (reference sequence). CDR3 length: 12 residues. Whole blood, unsorted for T cells, was the source of total RNA. These data are taken from a study of monozygotic twins with inflammatory bowel disease. Broader study findings: With others, IBD patients shared fewer clonotypes than healthy twins did, especially with disease activity. Support was absent for any single strong signal or clonotype linked to IBD.

TCRdb reprocessed the 5' RACE reads and stores each CDR3 protein as one record, lacking DNA. This sample contains over 150,000 distinct CDR3 sequences. Sequencing used blood. J is TRBJ2-7 and V is TRBV20-1. The source is a human donor with ulcerative colitis or Crohn's disease, or a healthy co-twin of an affected twin (not recorded which). CDR3 in amino acids: CSASRQVYEQYF.